The rows below give T cell receptor beta chains drawn from one sample of a study of blood T cell repertoires in COVID-19. Method: immunoSEQ multiplex PCR; TCRdb's copy keeps in-frame clones and lacks some. The sample holds about 480,000 clones, approximately 87% seen once. Source material: PBMCs or T cells enriched from blood (not recorded which). These receptors came from a woman aged 40-49 years who had recovered from COVID-19. Both conserved end residues are part of each CDR3. A D gene is named only where the DNA matches it firmly. Only some rows state a clone size, as once, few, many or a class for expanded clones.

D gene: -
J gene: TRBJ2-5
V gene: TRBV7-6
clone size: -
CDR3 protein: CASSFRTDQQETQYF
CDR3 DNA: TGTGCCAGCAGCTTTCGGACAGACCAACAAGAGACCCAGTACTTC

D gene: -
J gene: TRBJ1-1
V gene: TRBV6-5
clone size: -
CDR3 protein: CASSSSLNTEAFF
CDR3 DNA: TGTGCCAGCAGTTCCTCCTTGAACACTGAAGCTTTCTTT

D gene: -
J gene: TRBJ2-7
V gene: TRBV19
clone size: -
CDR3 protein: CASRQGASGRVQYF
CDR3 DNA: TGTGCCAGTAGGCAGGGTGCTTCCGGCCGAGTCCAGTACTTC

D gene: TRBD2
J gene: TRBJ2-3
V gene: TRBV9
clone size: -
CDR3 protein: CASSVDSGSLTDTQYF
CDR3 DNA: TGTGCCAGCAGCGTAGATAGCGGGAGTCTCACAGATACGCAGTATTTT

D gene: TRBD2
J gene: TRBJ2-2
V gene: TRBV30
clone size: -
CDR3 protein: CGGEGKNTGELFF
CDR3 DNA: TGTGGGGGGGAGGGGAAGAACACCGGGGAGCTGTTTTTT

D gene: TRBD2
J gene: TRBJ2-3
V gene: TRBV11-2
clone size: -
CDR3 protein: CASSLGGLAGVTDTQYF
CDR3 DNA: TGTGCCAGCAGCTTAGGGGGACTAGCGGGAGTCACAGATACGCAGTATTTT

D gene: -
J gene: TRBJ1-1
V gene: TRBV19
clone size: -
CDR3 protein: CASRLSGNTEAFF
CDR3 DNA: TGTGCCAGTCGTTTGAGTGGTAACACTGAAGCTTTCTTT

D gene: -
J gene: TRBJ1-5
V gene: TRBV7-2
clone size: -
CDR3 protein: CASSLSGPHQPQHF
CDR3 DNA: TGTGCCAGCAGCTTATCAGGGCCGCATCAGCCCCAGCATTTT

D gene: TRBD1
J gene: TRBJ1-2
V gene: TRBV4-3
clone size: -
CDR3 protein: CASSQILRTGGIYGYTF
CDR3 DNA: TGCGCCAGCAGCCAAATATTACGGACAGGGGGCATCTATGGCTACACCTTC

D gene: -
J gene: TRBJ1-5
V gene: TRBV3-1/TRBV3-2
clone size: -
CDR3 protein: CASSQKQGDMQPQHF
CDR3 DNA: TGTGCCAGCAGCCAAAAACAGGGAGATATGCAGCCCCAGCATTTT

D gene: TRBD2
J gene: TRBJ2-3
V gene: TRBV10-3
clone size: -
CDR3 protein: CAITAGGPRTQYF
CDR3 DNA: TGTGCCATCACTGCGGGAGGGCCAAGGACGCAGTATTTT

D gene: -
J gene: TRBJ1-2
V gene: TRBV5-8
clone size: -
CDR3 protein: CASSPLGPNYGYTF
CDR3 DNA: TGTGCCAGCAGCCCCCTAGGCCCAAACTATGGCTACACCTTC

D gene: TRBD2
J gene: TRBJ2-7
V gene: TRBV7-2
clone size: -
CDR3 protein: CASSPPTSGAPYEQYF
CDR3 DNA: TGTGCCAGCAGCCCTCCCACTAGCGGAGCCCCCTACGAGCAGTACTTC

D gene: -
J gene: TRBJ2-5
V gene: TRBV19
clone size: -
CDR3 protein: CASSRPGLLGETQYF
CDR3 DNA: TGTGCCAGTAGCCGACCGGGACTCCTAGGAGAGACCCAGTACTTC

D gene: -
J gene: TRBJ2-1
V gene: TRBV19
clone size: few
CDR3 protein: CASSTWLHNEQFF
CDR3 DNA: TGTGCCAGTAGTACGTGGCTCCACAATGAGCAGTTCTTC

D gene: TRBD2
J gene: TRBJ2-3
V gene: TRBV3-1/TRBV3-2
clone size: -
CDR3 protein: CASSQGRTSGSFTDTQYF
CDR3 DNA: TGTGCCAGCAGCCAAGGTAGGACTAGCGGGAGTTTTACAGATACGCAGTATTTT

D gene: -
J gene: TRBJ1-2
V gene: TRBV20-1
clone size: -
CDR3 protein: CSTYRDRGYTF
CDR3 DNA: TGCAGTACCTACAGGGATCGGGGCTACACCTTC

D gene: -
J gene: TRBJ1-1
V gene: TRBV10-1
clone size: few
CDR3 protein: CASSAEMNTEAFF
CDR3 DNA: TGCGCCAGCAGTGCGGAGATGAACACTGAAGCTTTCTTT

D gene: TRBD1
J gene: TRBJ1-2
V gene: TRBV6-5
clone size: -
CDR3 protein: CASRRGQVYGYTF
CDR3 DNA: TGTGCCAGCAGACGGGGACAGGTCTATGGCTACACCTTC

D gene: TRBD1
J gene: TRBJ1-1
V gene: TRBV11-2
clone size: once
CDR3 protein: CASRGQGIRAFF
CDR3 DNA: TGTGCCAGCAGAGGACAGGGAATACGAGCTTTCTTT

D gene: -
J gene: TRBJ1-1
V gene: TRBV12-3/TRBV12-4
clone size: -
CDR3 protein: CASSSTAWGEAFF
CDR3 DNA: TGTGCCAGCAGTTCGACAGCATGGGGCGAAGCTTTCTTT

D gene: -
J gene: TRBJ1-2
V gene: TRBV7-9
clone size: -
CDR3 protein: CASSPPRGPFYGYTF
CDR3 DNA: TGTGCCAGCAGCCCACCCCGCGGGCCATTTTATGGCTACACCTTC

D gene: -
J gene: TRBJ2-7
V gene: TRBV2
clone size: -
CDR3 protein: CASSEGPRYEQYF
CDR3 DNA: TGTGCCAGCAGTGAGGGCCCCAGGTACGAGCAGTACTTC

D gene: -
J gene: TRBJ1-1
V gene: TRBV30
clone size: -
CDR3 protein: CAWSVLPQGEAFF
CDR3 DNA: TGTGCCTGGAGTGTACTCCCCCAGGGTGAAGCTTTCTTT

D gene: TRBD1
J gene: TRBJ2-7
V gene: TRBV5-1
clone size: few
CDR3 protein: CASSWGTDSYEQYF
CDR3 DNA: TGCGCCAGCAGCTGGGGGACAGACTCCTACGAGCAGTACTTC

D gene: -
J gene: TRBJ1-5
V gene: TRBV7-9
clone size: -
CDR3 protein: CASSFWGGKSNQPQHF
CDR3 DNA: TGTGCCAGCAGCTTTTGGGGGGGCAAGAGCAATCAGCCCCAGCATTTT

D gene: -
J gene: TRBJ2-2
V gene: TRBV5-6
clone size: -
CDR3 protein: CASSLALGTSPGELFF
CDR3 DNA: TGTGCCAGCAGCTTGGCATTAGGGACTTCCCCCGGGGAGCTGTTTTTT

D gene: -
J gene: TRBJ1-1
V gene: TRBV24-1
clone size: few
CDR3 protein: CATHSGAATEAFF
CDR3 DNA: TGTGCCACCCATTCAGGGGCGGCCACTGAAGCTTTCTTT

D gene: -
J gene: TRBJ1-6
V gene: TRBV14
clone size: -
CDR3 protein: CASSQEGGFRSPLHF
CDR3 DNA: TGTGCCAGCAGCCAAGAAGGGGGTTTCCGTTCACCCCTCCACTTT

D gene: TRBD1
J gene: TRBJ2-7
V gene: TRBV2
clone size: -
CDR3 protein: CASSPGTGPYEQYF
CDR3 DNA: TGTGCCAGCAGTCCCGGGACAGGGCCCTACGAGCAGTACTTC

D gene: TRBD1
J gene: TRBJ1-2
V gene: TRBV11-3
clone size: -
CDR3 protein: CASSRRGQGGGYTF
CDR3 DNA: TGTGCCAGCAGCCGGCGGGGACAGGGAGGCGGCTACACCTTC

D gene: -
J gene: TRBJ1-6
V gene: TRBV27
clone size: -
CDR3 protein: CASSLSYPGRLNSPLHF
CDR3 DNA: TGTGCCAGCAGTTTATCGTACCCGGGGAGACTTAATTCACCCCTCCACTTT

D gene: TRBD1
J gene: TRBJ1-3
V gene: TRBV9
clone size: -
CDR3 protein: CASSGGQNSGNTIYF
CDR3 DNA: TGTGCCAGCAGCGGGGGACAGAATTCTGGAAACACCATATATTTT

D gene: -
J gene: TRBJ2-2
V gene: TRBV7-6
clone size: -
CDR3 protein: CASSSYRMNTGELFF
CDR3 DNA: TGTGCCAGCAGCTCATACAGGATGAACACCGGGGAGCTGTTTTTT

D gene: -
J gene: TRBJ2-1
V gene: TRBV27
clone size: -
CDR3 protein: CASSFPPRDGSSYNEQFF
CDR3 DNA: TGTGCCAGCAGTTTCCCCCCCAGGGACGGGAGCTCCTACAATGAGCAGTTCTTC

D gene: TRBD1
J gene: TRBJ2-5
V gene: TRBV11-3
clone size: -
CDR3 protein: CASSLEGTGYQETQYF
CDR3 DNA: TGTGCCAGCAGCTTAGAAGGGACAGGCTACCAAGAGACCCAGTACTTC

D gene: -
J gene: TRBJ2-7
V gene: TRBV11-3
clone size: -
CDR3 protein: CASSLRGPYEQYF
CDR3 DNA: TGTGCCAGCAGCTTGAGAGGGCCCTACGAGCAGTACTTC

D gene: TRBD2
J gene: TRBJ2-1
V gene: TRBV27
clone size: -
CDR3 protein: CASSLRLAGGQVDEQFF
CDR3 DNA: TGTGCCAGCAGTTTACGGCTAGCGGGAGGCCAAGTGGATGAGCAGTTCTTC

D gene: TRBD2
J gene: TRBJ2-7
V gene: TRBV6-5
clone size: once
CDR3 protein: CASRFSGRASEQYF
CDR3 DNA: TGTGCCAGCAGATTTAGCGGGAGGGCCTCCGAGCAGTACTTC

D gene: TRBD1
J gene: TRBJ1-5
V gene: TRBV27
clone size: -
CDR3 protein: CASSSGGGNQPQHF
CDR3 DNA: TGTGCCAGCAGTTCAGGGGGTGGCAATCAGCCCCAGCATTTT

D gene: -
J gene: TRBJ1-2
V gene: TRBV5-6
clone size: -
CDR3 protein: CASSFLQGDGYTF
CDR3 DNA: TGTGCCAGCAGCTTCCTACAGGGTGATGGCTACACCTTC

D gene: TRBD1
J gene: TRBJ2-7
V gene: TRBV25-1
clone size: -
CDR3 protein: CASSDRQGDYEQYF
CDR3 DNA: TGTGCCAGCAGTGATAGACAGGGGGACTACGAGCAGTACTTC

D gene: -
J gene: TRBJ2-5
V gene: TRBV14
clone size: few
CDR3 protein: CASSLSEVGLETQYF
CDR3 DNA: TGTGCCAGCAGCCTCAGCGAGGTGGGGCTAGAGACCCAGTACTTC

D gene: -
J gene: TRBJ1-2
V gene: TRBV12-3/TRBV12-4
clone size: -
CDR3 protein: CASKTSGAWGYTF
CDR3 DNA: TGTGCCAGCAAAACCTCAGGGGCTTGGGGCTACACCTTC

D gene: -
J gene: TRBJ2-3
V gene: TRBV24-1
clone size: -
CDR3 protein: CATSDSADSTDTQYF
CDR3 DNA: TGTGCCACCAGCGACAGTGCTGATTCCACAGATACGCAGTATTTT

D gene: -
J gene: TRBJ1-5
V gene: TRBV24-1
clone size: -
CDR3 protein: CATSDRQETNQPQHF
CDR3 DNA: TGTGCCACCAGTGACCGACAGGAGACAAATCAGCCCCAGCATTTT

D gene: TRBD1
J gene: TRBJ1-5
V gene: TRBV6-5
clone size: -
CDR3 protein: CASSNGQGREPQHF
CDR3 DNA: TGTGCCAGCAGTAACGGACAGGGGAGAGAGCCCCAGCATTTT

D gene: -
J gene: TRBJ2-6
V gene: TRBV4-3
clone size: -
CDR3 protein: CASSQGASGANVLTF
CDR3 DNA: TGCGCCAGCAGCCAAGGAGCCTCTGGGGCCAACGTCCTGACTTTC

D gene: TRBD1
J gene: TRBJ1-1
V gene: TRBV24-1
clone size: once
CDR3 protein: CATSDRGTGSSEAFF
CDR3 DNA: TGTGCCACCAGTGACCGCGGGACAGGGTCTTCTGAAGCTTTCTTT

D gene: -
J gene: TRBJ1-5
V gene: TRBV12-5
clone size: -
CDR3 protein: CASGLGEANQPQHF
CDR3 DNA: TGTGCTAGTGGTTTGGGGGAGGCCAATCAGCCCCAGCATTTT

D gene: TRBD1
J gene: TRBJ1-2
V gene: TRBV10-2
clone size: -
CDR3 protein: CASRGSGTDYGYTF
CDR3 DNA: TGCGCCAGCAGAGGTTCCGGGACAGACTATGGCTACACCTTC